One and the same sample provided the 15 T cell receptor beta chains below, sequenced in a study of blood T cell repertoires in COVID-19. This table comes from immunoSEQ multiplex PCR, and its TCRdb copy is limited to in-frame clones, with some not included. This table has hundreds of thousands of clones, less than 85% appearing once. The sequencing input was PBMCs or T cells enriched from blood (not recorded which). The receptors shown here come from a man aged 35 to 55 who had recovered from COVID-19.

In nucleotides, the CDR3 is TGTGCCAGCAGCCGAGGGACAGTAGAGACCCAGTACTTC. Protein: CASSRGTVETQYF. The rearrangement uses TRBV9 and TRBJ2-5; the match to TRBD1 covers 7 bases. V was clipped by 4 bases and J by 4 bases; unmatched bases: 4. The CDR3 length is 13 residues. Germline V lookup: CDR1 SGDLS, CDR2 YYNGEE.

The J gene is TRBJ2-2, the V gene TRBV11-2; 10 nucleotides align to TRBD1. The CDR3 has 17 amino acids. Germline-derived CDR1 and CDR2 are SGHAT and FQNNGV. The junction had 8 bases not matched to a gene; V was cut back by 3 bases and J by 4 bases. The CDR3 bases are TGTGCCAGCAGCTTTAATCGACAGGGGGCGCTCACCGGGGAGCTGTTTTTT. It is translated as CASSFNRQGALTGELFF.

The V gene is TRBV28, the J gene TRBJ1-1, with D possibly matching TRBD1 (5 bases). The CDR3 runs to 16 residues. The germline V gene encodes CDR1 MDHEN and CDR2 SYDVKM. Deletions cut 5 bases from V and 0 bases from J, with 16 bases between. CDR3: CASSPPGGALNTEAFF. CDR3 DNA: TGTGCCAGCAGTCCCCCCGGCGGGGCATTGAACACTGAAGCTTTCTTT.

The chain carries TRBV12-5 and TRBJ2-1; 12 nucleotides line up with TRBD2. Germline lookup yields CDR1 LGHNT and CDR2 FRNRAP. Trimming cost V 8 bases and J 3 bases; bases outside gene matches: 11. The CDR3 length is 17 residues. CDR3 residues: CASSLVASGRDYNEQFF. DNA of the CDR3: TGTGCTAGTTCGCTTGTGGCTAGCGGGAGGGACTACAATGAGCAGTTCTTC.

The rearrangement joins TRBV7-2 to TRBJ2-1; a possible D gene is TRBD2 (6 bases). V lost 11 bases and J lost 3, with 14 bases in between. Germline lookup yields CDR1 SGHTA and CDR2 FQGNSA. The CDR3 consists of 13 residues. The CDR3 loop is CASSGGVYNEQFF. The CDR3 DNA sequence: TGTGCCTCATCGGGCGGGGTCTACAATGAGCAGTTCTTC.

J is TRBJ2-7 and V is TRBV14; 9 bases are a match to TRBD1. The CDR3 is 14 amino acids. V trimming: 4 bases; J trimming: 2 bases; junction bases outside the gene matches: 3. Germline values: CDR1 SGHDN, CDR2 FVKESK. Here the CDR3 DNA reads TGTGCCAGCAGCCGGGGACAGGGTCCCTACGAGCAGTACTTC. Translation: CASSRGQGPYEQYF.

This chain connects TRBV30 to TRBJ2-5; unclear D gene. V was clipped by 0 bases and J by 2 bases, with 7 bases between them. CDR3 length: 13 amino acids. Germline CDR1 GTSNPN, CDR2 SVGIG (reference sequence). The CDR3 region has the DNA TGTGCCTGGAGTGTTCTCTTACAAGAGACCCAGTACTTC. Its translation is CAWSVLLQETQYF.

In DNA form, the CDR3 reads TGTGCCAGCTCACCACCCAGTGTATCGCGACTAGCGGGTTCTAATCAGCAGTACTTC. This codes for CASSPPSVSRLAGSNQQYF. The chain links TRBV18 to TRBJ2-7; 10 nucleotides agree with TRBD2. This CDR3 is built from 19 residues. Germline CDR1 is KGHSH and CDR2 is LQKENI. The J segment lost 8 bases and the V segment lost 0 bases, leaving 19 bases of the junction unmatched.

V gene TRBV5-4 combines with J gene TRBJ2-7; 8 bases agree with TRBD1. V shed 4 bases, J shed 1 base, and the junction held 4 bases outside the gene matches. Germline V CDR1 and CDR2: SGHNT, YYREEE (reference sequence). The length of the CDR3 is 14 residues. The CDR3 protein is CASSPGDRSYEQYF. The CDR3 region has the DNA TGTGCCAGCAGCCCCGGGGACAGGTCCTACGAGCAGTACTTC. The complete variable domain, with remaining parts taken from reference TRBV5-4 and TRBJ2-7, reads ETGVTQSPTHLIKTRGQQVTLRCSSQSGHNTVSWYQQALGQGPQFIFQYYREEENGRGNFPPRFSGLQFPNYSSELNVNALELDDSALYLCASSPGDRSYEQYFGPGTRLTVT.

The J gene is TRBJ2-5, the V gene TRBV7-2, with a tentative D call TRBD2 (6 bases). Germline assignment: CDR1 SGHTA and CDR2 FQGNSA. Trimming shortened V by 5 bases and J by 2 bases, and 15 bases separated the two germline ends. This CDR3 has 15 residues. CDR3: CASSRPGTLQETQYF. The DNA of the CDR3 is TGTGCCAGCAGCCGGCCGGGGACTTTACAAGAGACCCAGTACTTC.

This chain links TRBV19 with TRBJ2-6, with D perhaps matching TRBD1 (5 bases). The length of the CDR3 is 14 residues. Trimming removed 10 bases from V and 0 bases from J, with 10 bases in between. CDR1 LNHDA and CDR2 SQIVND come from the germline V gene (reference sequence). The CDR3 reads CATRQFSGANVLTF. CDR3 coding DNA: TGTGCCACTAGACAGTTCTCTGGGGCCAACGTCCTGACTTTC.

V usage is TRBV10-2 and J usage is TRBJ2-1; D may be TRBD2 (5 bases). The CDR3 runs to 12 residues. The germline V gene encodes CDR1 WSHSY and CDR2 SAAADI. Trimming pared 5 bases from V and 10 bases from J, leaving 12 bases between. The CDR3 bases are TGCGCCAGCAGTCCCGGACTGTACGAGCAGTTCTTC. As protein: CASSPGLYEQFF.

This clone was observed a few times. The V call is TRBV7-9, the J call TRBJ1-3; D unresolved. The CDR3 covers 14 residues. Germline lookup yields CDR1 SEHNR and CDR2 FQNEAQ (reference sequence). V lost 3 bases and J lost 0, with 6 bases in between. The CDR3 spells CASSFGSSGNTIYF. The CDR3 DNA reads TGTGCCAGCAGCTTTGGGAGCTCTGGAAACACCATATATTTT.

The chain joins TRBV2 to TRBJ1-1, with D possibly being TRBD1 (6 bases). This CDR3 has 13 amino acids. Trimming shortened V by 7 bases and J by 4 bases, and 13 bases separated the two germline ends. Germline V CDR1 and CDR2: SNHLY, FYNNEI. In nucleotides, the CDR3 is TGTGCCAGCAATTTACTGGACAGCACTGAAGCTTTCTTT. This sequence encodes CASNLLDSTEAFF.

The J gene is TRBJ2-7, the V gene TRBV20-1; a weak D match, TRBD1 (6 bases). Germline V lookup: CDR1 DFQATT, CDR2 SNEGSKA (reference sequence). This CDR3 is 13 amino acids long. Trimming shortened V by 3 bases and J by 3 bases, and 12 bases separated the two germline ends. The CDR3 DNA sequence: TGCAGTGCTAGTTTGGGACAAAGCTACGAGCAGTACTTC. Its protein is CSASLGQSYEQYF.